This T cell receptor beta chain was profiled in a study of blood T cell repertoires in COVID-19. Libraries were prepared by immunoSEQ multiplex PCR; TCRdb keeps only in-frame clonotypes and omits some of them. The sample lists around 85,000 clones; around 90% were seen once. This clone appeared once. V trimming: 3 bases; J trimming: 4 bases; junction bases outside the gene matches: 5. Germline V CDR1 and CDR2: MNHEY, SMNVEV (reference sequence). The CDR3 consists of 15 residues. The sequenced sample consisted of peripheral blood. The rearrangement links TRBV27 to TRBJ2-2, with 7 bases lining up with TRBD1. The origin of this receptor is a woman older than 75 with active or convalescent COVID-19. The CDR3 protein is CASSFYRGSTGELFF. CDR3 nucleotide sequence: TGTGCCAGCAGTTTCTACAGGGGTAGCACCGGGGAGCTGTTTTTT.